This T cell receptor (beta chain) was documented in a study of control samples from healthy donors and cancer patients. V was clipped by 5 bases and J by 2 bases, with 16 bases between them. The V gene's germline CDR1 is LNHDA and CDR2 SQIVND (reference sequence). This CDR3 is built from 16 residues. This clone showed up just a few times. Data came from immunoSEQ multiplex PCR; TCRdb stores just in-frame clones and leaves some out. The repertoire includes roughly 400,000 clones, around 90% of them detected once, and 5% to 7% sits in the top ten. The sequence was obtained from a man aged 40-49 years with head and neck cancer. Sample: PBMCs. V usage is TRBV19 and J usage is TRBJ1-5; no definite D call. CDR3 DNA sequence: TGTGCCAGTAGTTCGACGGGAAGGTCTGGCAATCAGCCCCAGCATTTT. Translation gives CASSSTGRSGNQPQHF.